The sequence of this T cell receptor beta chain was determined in a study of cytomegalovirus exposure and HLA in healthy donors. Study outcomes and limitations: A subsequent analysis found that TCR clusters from the first cohort also tended to co-occur in the 120 validation repertoires, with 90% to 95% of cluster scores above 0. Listed as cytomegalovirus-associated were about 160 TCR beta chains. A few chains tied to CMV proved CMV antigen-specific in vitro.

In the case of this clone: The antigen remains unidentified.

Trimming removed 7 bases at V and 0 bases at J, with 15 bases between. This CDR3 contains 14 residues. CDR1 SQVTM and CDR2 ANQGSEA come from the germline V gene. The method was immunoSEQ multiplex PCR; TCRdb's version includes in-frame clones alone and lacks a portion of them. The table has approximately 160,000 clones, about 86% seen once; the top ten hold 4.5% to 7%. The V gene is TRBV29-1, the J gene TRBJ1-2; D uncertain. The sequence derives from a woman aged 25 to 45 in good health and CMV-seronegative. The sample taken for sequencing was PBMCs. CDR3 DNA sequence: TGCAGCGCTCCGTCGTGGGGATCTAACTATGGCTACACCTTC. Protein product: CSAPSWGSNYGYTF.